This TCR beta chain was identified during a study of blood T cell repertoires in COVID-19. Study at large: Sites in the United States, Italy and Spain provided acute and convalescent COVID-19 samples.

Recruitment covered 20 to 25 US areas and drew participants whose ages spanned 18 to 89 years. In the original analysis: Estimated nucleated cell counts came from reference gene primer amplification. The method was immunoSEQ multiplex PCR; TCRdb's version includes in-frame clones alone and lacks a portion of them. The DNA gave D and trimming, while V, J and clone size come from that table. The sample shows some 380,000 clones, roughly 88% of them seen only once. Trimming removed 1 base from V and 0 bases from J, with 9 bases in between. The CDR3 extends over 15 amino acids. The sequencing input was PBMCs or T cells enriched from blood (not recorded which). This TCR was sampled from a woman in her forties with acute COVID-19. The chain joins TRBV23-1 to TRBJ2-5; D ambiguous. TRBV23-1 is known as an ORF, though its function is uncertain. The CDR3 DNA is TGCGCCAGCAGTCAATTTGGCAGAAACCAAGAGACCCAGTACTTC. This translates into CASSQFGRNQETQYF.